What follows is one T cell receptor (beta chain) and its context. Produced via immunoSEQ multiplex PCR; TCRdb's table is partial and in-frame only. The data show roughly 700,000 clones, over 65% seen once. Trimming removed 4 bases from V and 5 bases from J, with 18 bases in between. From germline, CDR1 is LNHDA and CDR2 SQIVND (reference sequence). The CDR3 is 15 residues long. This sample was taken from a study of shared clonotypes between healthy human individuals. Sequenced sample: memory CD4+ T cells sorted from blood. The sample's subset: CD45RA-negative fraction. The source of this sequence is a woman aged 25 to 39 in good health. The V and J genes are TRBV19 and TRBJ2-7; D is tentatively TRBD1 or TRBD2 (5 bases each). CDR3 region: CASSTRSGQDHEQYF. The CDR3 DNA reads as TGTGCCAGTAGTACTAGGTCGGGGCAGGACCACGAGCAGTACTTC.